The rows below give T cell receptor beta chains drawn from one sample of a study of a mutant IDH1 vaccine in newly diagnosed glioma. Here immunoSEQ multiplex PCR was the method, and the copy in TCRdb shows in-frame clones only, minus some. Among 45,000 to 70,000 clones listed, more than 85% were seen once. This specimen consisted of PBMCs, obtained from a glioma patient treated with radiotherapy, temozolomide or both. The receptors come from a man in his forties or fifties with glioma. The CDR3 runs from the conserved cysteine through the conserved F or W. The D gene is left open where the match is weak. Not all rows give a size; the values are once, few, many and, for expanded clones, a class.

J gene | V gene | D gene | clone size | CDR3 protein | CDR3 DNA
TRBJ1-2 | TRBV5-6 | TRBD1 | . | CASSRTGGGYTF | TGTGCCAGCAGCCGGACAGGGGGCGGCTACACCTTC
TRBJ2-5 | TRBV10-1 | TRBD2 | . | CASSESGGQETQYF | TGCGCCAGCAGTGAAAGCGGGGGGCAAGAGACCCAGTACTTC
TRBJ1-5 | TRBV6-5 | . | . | CASSSGEDQPQHF | TGTGCCAGCAGCTCAGGGGAAGATCAGCCCCAGCATTTT
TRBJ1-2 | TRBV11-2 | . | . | CACRVLEKGYTF | TGTGCCTGCAGGGTACTCGAGAAAGGCTACACCTTC
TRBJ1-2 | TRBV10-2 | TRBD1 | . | CASSVHGTDGYGYTF | TGCGCCAGCAGTGTCCACGGGACAGATGGCTATGGCTACACCTTC
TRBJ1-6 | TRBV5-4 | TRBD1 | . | CASSSWQGARNSPLHF | TGTGCCAGCAGCTCTTGGCAGGGGGCAAGGAATTCACCCCTCCACTTT
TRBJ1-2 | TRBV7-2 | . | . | CASSLAVGGGYTF | TGTGCCAGCAGCTTAGCGGTCGGTGGTGGCTACACCTTC
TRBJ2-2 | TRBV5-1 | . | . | CASSPRGNTGELFF | TGCGCCAGCAGCCCAAGGGGGAACACCGGGGAGCTGTTTTTT
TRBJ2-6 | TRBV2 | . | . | CASRSERIRSGANVLTF | TGTGCCAGCAGGAGCGAGCGGATCCGCTCTGGGGCCAACGTCCTGACTTTC
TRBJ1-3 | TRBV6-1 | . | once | CASSDTAYSGNTIYF | TGTGCCAGCAGTGATACCGCCTACTCTGGAAACACCATATATTTT
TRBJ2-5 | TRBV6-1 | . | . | CASSENLGHQETQYF | TGTGCCAGCAGTGAAAATTTGGGACACCAAGAGACCCAGTACTTC
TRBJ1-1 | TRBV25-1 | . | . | CASSESGVQSGAFF | TGTGCCAGCAGTGAATCTGGGGTCCAGTCGGGGGCTTTCTTT
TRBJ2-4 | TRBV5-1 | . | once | CASSLTGPGDIQYF | TGCGCCAGCAGCTTGACAGGGCCGGGGGACATTCAGTACTTC
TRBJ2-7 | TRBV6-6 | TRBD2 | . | CASSPREGSYEQYF | TGTGCCAGCAGTCCGAGGGAGGGCTCCTACGAGCAGTACTTC
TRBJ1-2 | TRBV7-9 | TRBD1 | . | CASSPGQLYGYTF | TGTGCCAGCAGCCCGGGACAGCTCTATGGCTACACCTTC
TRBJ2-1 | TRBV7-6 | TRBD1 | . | CASSPDPTGGRLSSPYNEQFF | TGTGCCAGCAGCCCCGATCCGACAGGGGGCCGATTATCCTCCCCATACAATGAGCAGTTCTTC
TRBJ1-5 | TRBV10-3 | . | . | CAISGGVQPQHF | TGTGCCATCAGTGGCGGGGTTCAGCCCCAGCATTTT
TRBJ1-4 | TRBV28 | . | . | CASSAPRGAYNEKLFF | TGTGCCAGCAGTGCACCCCGGGGGGCCTATAATGAAAAACTGTTTTTT
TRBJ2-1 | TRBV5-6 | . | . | CASSLVGGEYNEQFF | TGTGCCAGCAGCTTGGTAGGGGGGGAATACAATGAGCAGTTCTTC
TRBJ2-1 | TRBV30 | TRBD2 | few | CAWTSARTSGVYNEQFF | TGTGCCTGGACCAGTGCGAGGACTAGCGGGGTTTACAATGAGCAGTTCTTC
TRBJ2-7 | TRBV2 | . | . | CASSNTGYEQYF | TGTGCCAGCAGCAACACAGGGTACGAGCAGTACTTC
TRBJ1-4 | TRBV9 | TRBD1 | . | CASSTTTGHATNEKLFF | TGTGCCAGCAGCACGACGACAGGGCATGCAACTAATGAAAAACTGTTTTTT
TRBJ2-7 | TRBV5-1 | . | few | CASSPRDPPYEQYF | TGCGCCAGCAGCCCCCGGGACCCCCCTTACGAGCAGTACTTC
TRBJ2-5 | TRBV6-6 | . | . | CASSFTGGRQETQYF | TGTGCCAGCAGTTTCACAGGAGGGCGGCAAGAGACCCAGTACTTC
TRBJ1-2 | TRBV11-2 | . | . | CASSLGGNYGYTF | TGTGCCAGCAGCTTAGGGGGGAACTATGGCTACACCTTC
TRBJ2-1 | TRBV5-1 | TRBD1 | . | CASSLRTGEMIDEQFF | TGCGCCAGCAGCTTGCGGACAGGGGAGATGATCGATGAGCAGTTCTTC
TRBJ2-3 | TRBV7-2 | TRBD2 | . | CASSLVAGGTDTQYF | TGTGCCAGCAGCTTAGTAGCGGGGGGCACAGATACGCAGTATTTT
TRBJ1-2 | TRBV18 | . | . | CASSPPAGRSIYGYTF | TGTGCCAGCTCACCACCAGCTGGCAGGTCGATCTATGGCTACACCTTC
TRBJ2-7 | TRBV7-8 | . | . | CASSPRVSYEQYF | TGTGCCAGCAGCCCCAGGGTATCCTACGAGCAGTACTTC
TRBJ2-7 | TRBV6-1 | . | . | CASSSREIYEQYF | TGTGCCAGCAGTTCCAGGGAGATCTACGAGCAGTACTTC
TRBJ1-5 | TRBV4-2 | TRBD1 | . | CASSQEARGTQPQHF | TGTGCCAGCAGCCAAGAAGCCAGGGGGACACAGCCCCAGCATTTT
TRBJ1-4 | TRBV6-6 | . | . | CASSLEGNEKLFF | TGTGCCAGCAGTCTTGAGGGAAATGAAAAACTGTTTTTT
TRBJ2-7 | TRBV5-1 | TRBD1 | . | CASSLMTGAHEQYF | TGCGCCAGCAGCCTGATGACAGGGGCCCACGAGCAGTACTTC
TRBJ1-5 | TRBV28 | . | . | CASITGIRNQPQHF | TGTGCCAGCATAACAGGTATCCGCAATCAGCCCCAGCATTTT
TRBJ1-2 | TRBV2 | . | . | CASTVGRGGRNYGYTF | TGTGCCAGCACCGTCGGCAGGGGAGGGAGGAACTATGGCTACACCTTC
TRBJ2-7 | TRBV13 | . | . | CASSLGRDTYEQYF | TGTGCCAGCAGCTTAGGCCGCGATACCTACGAGCAGTACTTC
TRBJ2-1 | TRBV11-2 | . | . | CASSLALPSTSGNEQFF | TGTGCCAGCAGCTTAGCCCTGCCTAGCACTTCCGGGAATGAGCAGTTCTTC
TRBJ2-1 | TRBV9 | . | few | CASSGLRTGAYNEQFF | TGTGCCAGCAGCGGCCTGCGAACGGGAGCCTACAATGAGCAGTTCTTC
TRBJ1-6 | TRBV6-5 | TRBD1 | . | CASSTGGEYNSPLHF | TGTGCCAGCAGTACAGGGGGGGAATATAATTCACCCCTCCACTTT
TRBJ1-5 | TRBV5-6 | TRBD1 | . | CASSLGPGQDNQPQHF | TGTGCCAGCAGCTTGGGGCCGGGACAGGACAATCAGCCCCAGCATTTT
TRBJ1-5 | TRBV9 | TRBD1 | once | CASSVGGQGPNQPQHF | TGTGCCAGCAGCGTAGGGGGACAGGGCCCTAATCAGCCCCAGCATTTT